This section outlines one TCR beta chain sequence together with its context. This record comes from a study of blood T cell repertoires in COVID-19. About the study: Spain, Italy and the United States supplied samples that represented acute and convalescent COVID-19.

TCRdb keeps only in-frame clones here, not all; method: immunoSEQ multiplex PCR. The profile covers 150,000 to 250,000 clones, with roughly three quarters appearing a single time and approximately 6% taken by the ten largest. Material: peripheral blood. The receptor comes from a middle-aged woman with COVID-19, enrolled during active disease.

The CDR3 loop reads CASSFGWERNTGELFF. The DNA for the CDR3 is TGTGCCAGCAGCTTTGGTTGGGAGAGGAACACCGGGGAGCTGTTTTTT. The J gene is TRBJ2-2, the V gene TRBV5-5; TRBD2 is a possible D gene (5 bases). CDR3 length: 16 amino acids. The V gene's germline CDR1 is SGHKS and CDR2 YYEKEE (reference sequence). V was clipped by 2 bases and J by 1 base, with 12 bases between them.